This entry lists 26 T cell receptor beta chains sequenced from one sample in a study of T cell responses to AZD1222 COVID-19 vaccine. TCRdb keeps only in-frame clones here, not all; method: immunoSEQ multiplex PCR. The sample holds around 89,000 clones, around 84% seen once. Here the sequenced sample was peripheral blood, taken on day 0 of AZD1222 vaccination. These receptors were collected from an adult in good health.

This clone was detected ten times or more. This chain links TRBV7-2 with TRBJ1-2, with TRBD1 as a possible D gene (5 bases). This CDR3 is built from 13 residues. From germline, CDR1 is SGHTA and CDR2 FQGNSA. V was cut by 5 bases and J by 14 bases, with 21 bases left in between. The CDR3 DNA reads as TGTGCCAGCAGCCTAGGGCCGGAGGGGAGAGGGACCTTC. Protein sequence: CASSLGPEGRGTF.

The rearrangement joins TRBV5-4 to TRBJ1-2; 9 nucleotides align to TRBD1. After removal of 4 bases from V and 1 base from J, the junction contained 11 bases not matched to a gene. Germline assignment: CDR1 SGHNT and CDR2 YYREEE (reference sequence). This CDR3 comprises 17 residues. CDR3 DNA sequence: TGTGCCAGCAGCCCACCGGGGACAGGGACGTATAACTATGGCTACACCTTC. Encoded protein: CASSPPGTGTYNYGYTF. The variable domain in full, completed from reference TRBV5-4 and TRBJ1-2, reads ETGVTQSPTHLIKTRGQQVTLRCSSQSGHNTVSWYQQALGQGPQFIFQYYREEENGRGNFPPRFSGLQFPNYSSELNVNALELDDSALYLCASSPPGTGTYNYGYTFGSGTRLTVV.

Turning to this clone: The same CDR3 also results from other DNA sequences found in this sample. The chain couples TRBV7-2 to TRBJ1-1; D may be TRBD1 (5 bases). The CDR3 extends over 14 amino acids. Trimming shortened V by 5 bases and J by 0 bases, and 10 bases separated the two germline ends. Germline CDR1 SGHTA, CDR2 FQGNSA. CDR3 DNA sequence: TGTGCCAGCAGCCTTCAGGGTCTGAACACTGAAGCTTTCTTT. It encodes CASSLQGLNTEAFF.

CDR3 in amino acids: CASSARRLTGVLGGYTF. The CDR3 DNA reads TGTGCCAGCAGCGCCCGACGACTGACAGGGGTCCTGGGGGGCTACACCTTC. This rearrangement joins TRBV21-1 to TRBJ1-2; the table's D call, TRBD1, has no DNA check behind it. TRBV21-1 is a pseudogene locus. CDR3 length: 17 residues.

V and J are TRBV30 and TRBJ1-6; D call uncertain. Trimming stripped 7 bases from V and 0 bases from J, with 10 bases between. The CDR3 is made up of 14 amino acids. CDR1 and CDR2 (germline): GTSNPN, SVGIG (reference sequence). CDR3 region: CAYQTPSYNSPLHF. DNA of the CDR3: TGTGCCTACCAGACACCCTCCTATAATTCACCCCTCCACTTT.

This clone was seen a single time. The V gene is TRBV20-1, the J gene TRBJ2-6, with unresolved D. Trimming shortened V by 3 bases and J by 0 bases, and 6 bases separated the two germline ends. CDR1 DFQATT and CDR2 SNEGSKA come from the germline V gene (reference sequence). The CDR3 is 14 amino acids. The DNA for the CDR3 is TGCAGTGCTAGTAAGAGCTCTGGGGCCAACGTCCTGACTTTC. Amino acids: CSASKSSGANVLTF.

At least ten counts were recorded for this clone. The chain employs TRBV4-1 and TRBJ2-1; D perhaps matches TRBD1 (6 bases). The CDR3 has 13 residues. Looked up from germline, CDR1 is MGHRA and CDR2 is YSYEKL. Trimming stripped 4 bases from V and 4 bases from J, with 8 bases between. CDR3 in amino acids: CASSPDRYNEQFF. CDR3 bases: TGCGCCAGCAGCCCAGACAGGTACAATGAGCAGTTCTTC.

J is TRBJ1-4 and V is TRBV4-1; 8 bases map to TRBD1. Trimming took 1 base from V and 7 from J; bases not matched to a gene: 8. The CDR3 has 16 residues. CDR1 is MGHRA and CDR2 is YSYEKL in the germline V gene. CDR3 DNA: TGCGCCAGCAGCCAAGGGGGGTCAGGGGGCATTGAAAAACTGTTTTTT. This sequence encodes CASSQGGSGGIEKLFF.

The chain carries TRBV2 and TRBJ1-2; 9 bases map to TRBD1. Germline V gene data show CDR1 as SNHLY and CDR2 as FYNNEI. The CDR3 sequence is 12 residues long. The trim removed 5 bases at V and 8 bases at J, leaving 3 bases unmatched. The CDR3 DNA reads TGTGCCAGCAGTAAAGGGACAGGGGGCTACACCTTC. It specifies CASSKGTGGYTF.

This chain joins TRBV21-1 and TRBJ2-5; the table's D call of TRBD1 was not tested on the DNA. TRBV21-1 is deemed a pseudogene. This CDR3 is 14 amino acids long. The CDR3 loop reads CASTQDRVGETQYF. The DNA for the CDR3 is TGTGCCAGCACCCAGGACAGGGTTGGGGAGACCCAGTACTTC.

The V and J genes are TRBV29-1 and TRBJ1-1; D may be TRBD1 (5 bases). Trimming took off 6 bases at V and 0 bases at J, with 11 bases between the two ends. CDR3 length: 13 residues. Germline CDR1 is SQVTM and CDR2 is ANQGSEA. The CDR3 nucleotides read TGCAGCGTGGGAGGGACGGTGAACACTGAAGCTTTCTTT. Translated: CSVGGTVNTEAFF.

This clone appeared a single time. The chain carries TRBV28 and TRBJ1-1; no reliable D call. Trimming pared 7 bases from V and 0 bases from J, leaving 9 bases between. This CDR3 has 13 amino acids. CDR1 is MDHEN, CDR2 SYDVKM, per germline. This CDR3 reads CASKERVNTEAFF. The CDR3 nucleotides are TGTGCCAGCAAGGAACGGGTGAACACTGAAGCTTTCTTT.

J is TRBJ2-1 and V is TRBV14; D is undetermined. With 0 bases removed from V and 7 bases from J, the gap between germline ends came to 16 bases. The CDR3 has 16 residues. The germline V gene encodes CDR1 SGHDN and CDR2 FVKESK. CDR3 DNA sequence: TGTGCCAGCAGCCAAGACTTAGGACGGGCTGGGAATGAGCAGTTCTTC. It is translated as CASSQDLGRAGNEQFF.

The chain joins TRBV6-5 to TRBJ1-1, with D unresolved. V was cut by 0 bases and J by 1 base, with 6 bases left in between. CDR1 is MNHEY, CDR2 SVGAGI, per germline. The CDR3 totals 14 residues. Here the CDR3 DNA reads TGTGCCAGCAGTTACTCGTACACGAACACTGAAGCTTTCTTT. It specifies CASSYSYTNTEAFF.

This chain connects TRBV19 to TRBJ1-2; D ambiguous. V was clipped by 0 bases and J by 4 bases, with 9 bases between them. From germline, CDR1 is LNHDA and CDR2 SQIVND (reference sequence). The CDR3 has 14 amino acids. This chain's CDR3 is CASSIDLRAYGYTF. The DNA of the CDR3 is TGTGCCAGTAGTATAGATCTCCGTGCCTATGGCTACACCTTC.

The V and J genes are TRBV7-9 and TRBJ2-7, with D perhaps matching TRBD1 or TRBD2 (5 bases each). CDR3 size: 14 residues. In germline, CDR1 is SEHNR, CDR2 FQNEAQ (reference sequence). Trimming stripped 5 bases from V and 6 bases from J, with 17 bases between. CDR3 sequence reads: CASSPPGRQGEQYF. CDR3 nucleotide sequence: TGTGCCAGCAGCCCCCCGGGACGCCAGGGCGAGCAGTACTTC.

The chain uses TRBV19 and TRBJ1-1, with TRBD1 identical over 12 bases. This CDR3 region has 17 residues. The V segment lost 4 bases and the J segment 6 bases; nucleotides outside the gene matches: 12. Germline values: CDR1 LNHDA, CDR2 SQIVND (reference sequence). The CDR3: CASSTPPGTGGLAEAFF. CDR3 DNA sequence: TGTGCCAGTAGTACTCCCCCCGGGACAGGGGGCTTGGCTGAAGCTTTCTTT.

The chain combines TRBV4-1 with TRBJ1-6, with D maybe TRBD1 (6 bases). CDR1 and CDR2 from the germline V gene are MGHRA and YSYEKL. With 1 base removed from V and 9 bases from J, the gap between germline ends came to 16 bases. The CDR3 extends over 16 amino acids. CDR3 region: CASSQAWKGVASPLHF. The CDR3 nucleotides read TGCGCCAGCAGCCAAGCATGGAAGGGGGTAGCTTCACCCCTCCACTTT.

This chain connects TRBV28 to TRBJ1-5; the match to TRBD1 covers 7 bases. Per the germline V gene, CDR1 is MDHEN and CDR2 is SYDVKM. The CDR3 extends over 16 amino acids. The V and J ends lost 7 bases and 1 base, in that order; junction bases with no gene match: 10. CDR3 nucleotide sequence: TGTGCCAGCACTCCGGGGGACAGCCCAAGCAATCAGCCCCAGCATTTT. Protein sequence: CASTPGDSPSNQPQHF.

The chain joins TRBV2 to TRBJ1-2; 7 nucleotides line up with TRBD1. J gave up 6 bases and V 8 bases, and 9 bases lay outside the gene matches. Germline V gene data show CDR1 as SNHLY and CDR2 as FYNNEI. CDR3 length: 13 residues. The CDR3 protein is CASVGTVRNGYTF. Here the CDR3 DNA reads TGTGCCAGCGTTGGGACAGTCAGGAATGGCTACACCTTC.

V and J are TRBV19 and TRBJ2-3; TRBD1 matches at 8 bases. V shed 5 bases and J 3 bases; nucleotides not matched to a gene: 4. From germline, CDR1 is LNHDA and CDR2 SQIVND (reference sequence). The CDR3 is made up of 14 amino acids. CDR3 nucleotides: TGTGCCAGTAGTCGACAGGGGATGACAGATACGCAGTATTTT. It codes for CASSRQGMTDTQYF.

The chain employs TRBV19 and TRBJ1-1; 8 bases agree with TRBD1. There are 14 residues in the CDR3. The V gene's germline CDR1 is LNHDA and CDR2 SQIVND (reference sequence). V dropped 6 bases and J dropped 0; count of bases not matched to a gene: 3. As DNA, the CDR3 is TGTGCCAGTAGCCGGGACAGGTTGAACACTGAAGCTTTCTTT. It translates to CASSRDRLNTEAFF.

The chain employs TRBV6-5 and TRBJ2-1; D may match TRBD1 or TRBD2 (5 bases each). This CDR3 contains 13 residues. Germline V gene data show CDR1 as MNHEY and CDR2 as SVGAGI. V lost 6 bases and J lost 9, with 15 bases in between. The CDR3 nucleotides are TGTGCCAGCAGATTTGGGGGAGTCGGTGAGCAGTTCTTC. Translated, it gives CASRFGGVGEQFF.

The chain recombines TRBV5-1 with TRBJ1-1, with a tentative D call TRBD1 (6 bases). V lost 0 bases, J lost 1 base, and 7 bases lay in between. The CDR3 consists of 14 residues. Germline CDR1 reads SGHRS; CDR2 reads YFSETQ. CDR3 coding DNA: TGCGCCAGCAGCTTGGGACAGGAGAACACTGAAGCTTTCTTT. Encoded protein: CASSLGQENTEAFF.

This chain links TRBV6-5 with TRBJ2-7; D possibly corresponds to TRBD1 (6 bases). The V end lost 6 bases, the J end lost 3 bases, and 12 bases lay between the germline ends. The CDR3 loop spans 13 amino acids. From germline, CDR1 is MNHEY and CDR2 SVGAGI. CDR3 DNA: TGTGCCAGCAGGCCGACAGGACTCTACGAGCAGTACTTC. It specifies CASRPTGLYEQYF.

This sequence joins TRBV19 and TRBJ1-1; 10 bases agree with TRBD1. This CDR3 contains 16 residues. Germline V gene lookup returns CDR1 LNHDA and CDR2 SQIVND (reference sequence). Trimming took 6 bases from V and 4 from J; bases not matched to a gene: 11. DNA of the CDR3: TGTGCCAGTAGAACCCAACCGGGACAGGGGACCACTGAAGCTTTCTTT. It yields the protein CASRTQPGQGTTEAFF.